Included here is one TCR beta chain sequence, with context. The antigen is not known. This record comes from a study of CD8+ T cells in alopecia areata. Study details: Tofacitinib lasted 6 to 18 months, then 6 months off drug. Study results and limitations: Higher clonality than in normal scalp was seen in lesional scalp, especially alopecia totalis/universalis.

Extraction and reverse transcription of RNA yielded cDNA as the sequencing template. The data were produced by immunoSEQ multiplex PCR, yet TCRdb's version contains in-frame clones alone and is incomplete. The sample lists thousands of clones; roughly 61% were seen once. The treatment was: oral pan-JAK inhibitor, 5-10 mg twice daily. Specimens obtained from alopecia areata patients comprised lesional scalp punch biopsies and peripheral blood. This clonotype originated in a human donor with alopecia areata. The sequencing here drew on skin, taken at approximately week 30, from a patient treated with tofacitinib.

In DNA form, the CDR3 reads TGCAGCGTTGAGGGCAGGGGTAATGAAAAACTGTTTTTT. Its translation: CSVEGRGNEKLFF. The rearrangement uses TRBV29-1 and TRBJ1-4; TRBD1 is a possible D gene (6 bases). Trimming left V 3 bases short and J 4 bases short, with 9 bases between. This CDR3 has 13 amino acids. Germline CDR1 is SQVTM and CDR2 is ANQGSEA. Full variable domain (rest looked up from reference TRBV29-1 and TRBJ1-4): SAVISQKPSRDICQRGTSLTIQCQVDSQVTMMFWYRQQPGQSLTLIATANQGSEATYESGFVIDKFPISRPNLTFSTLTVSNMSPEDSSIYLCSVEGRGNEKLFFGSGTQLSVL.